The T cell receptor (beta chain) described here comes from a study of cytomegalovirus exposure and HLA in healthy donors (dated by TCRdb to the late 2010s). About the full investigation: An earlier analysis of approximately 640 of the donors reported roughly 270 Gb of sequence data and some 120 million unique TCR beta sequences from 150 million to 200 million T cells. Both class I and class II loci were covered by HLA typing, at four-digit resolution. A later analysis re-examined previously published TCR beta repertoires from more than 600 donors and added high-resolution HLA genotyping to investigate patterns of TCR occurrence. The study profiled the T cell repertoires of around 700 subjects by immunosequencing and related them to cytomegalovirus serostatus. Alongside the repertoire data, information on donor age, sex, ethnicity and CMV serostatus was compiled. All discovery cohort repertoires had been generated using a single sequencing platform. Several DR-DQ haplotypes were treated as single units for association and clustering because of strong linkage in the cohort. The study aimed to test whether cataloging public T cell receptors could reveal signatures of past pathogen exposure. To predict cytomegalovirus infection status, the study combined high-throughput TCR immunosequencing, statistical association of individual TCRs with disease status, and machine learning. An early release covering roughly 600 HLA-typed donors comprised about 320 gigabases of sequencing data and approximately 85 million unique TCR sequences. On average, 235,054 unique TCR beta nucleotide sequences were sequenced per donor among several hundred genotyped donors of the cohort, with roughly 18% of those sequences being non-productive. To decide whether each TCR beta V gene segment behaved as functional or pseudogenic, an earlier analysis of fewer than 750 of the donors relied on high-throughput TCR beta sequencing. Typing coverage differed by locus: A, B, C, DRB1 and DQB1 were typed in about 620-640 donors, DQA1 in around 500, DPA1 in approximately 610, and DPB1 in 400 to 490. Of the roughly 400 genotyped donors, 75% to 85% were placed in the genetic ancestry cluster associated with self-reported Caucasian donors. Rather than drawing on any new phenotypic data, the later analysis identified candidate immune exposures from TCR beta sequences and the way those sequences occurred across donors. In a later genetic analysis, genome-wide SNP genotypes for about 55% of the 666 donors were used, and that subset was treated as a discovery cohort. A separate validation cohort of roughly 110 different subjects was used in addition to the roughly 670-subject first cohort. General conclusions and limits of the study: Because HLA typing was missing for some donors at each locus, association tests included only the typed subset. A later analysis associated around 16,000 TCR beta sequences with specific HLA alleles at a false discovery rate of 0.05. A later analysis reported that several top co-occurrence clusters appeared linked to parvovirus B19, influenza, CMV and Epstein-Barr virus. Because the 87-base-pair reads could not distinguish some IMGT-functional V segments, including TRBV6-2 and TRBV6-3, those segments were excluded. A few of the identified cytomegalovirus-associated TCR beta chains were confirmed in vitro to be specific for cytomegalovirus antigens. The authors suggested that the approach could potentially be generalized to other disease states and immunological phenotypes. Compared with equally common non-associated chains, HLA-associated TCR beta chains in a later analysis were more clonally expanded and had lower generation probabilities. Over 15 rarely observed V segments, including chromosome 9 orphons, were excluded from the earlier analysis of several hundred of the donors because counts were too low. A further reported finding was that TCR beta sequences accurately predicted the HLA-A and HLA-B alleles for most subjects in the first cohort. A later genetic analysis reported fewer N-insertions in productive TCRs among donors in an Asian-associated ancestry cluster than the 666-donor mean. Immune exposure information for the cohort was limited to CMV serostatus. In an earlier analysis of some 540 of the donors, most TCR beta V segments appeared in productive rearrangements about 87% or about 30% of the time, broadly matching IMGT annotations. The classifier was reported to diagnose cytomegalovirus status with high specificity and sensitivity in both the original cohort and the validation cohort. This cohort had only TCR beta chains sequenced, and the lack of alpha or paired-chain data limited which features could be detected. According to a later analysis, most CMV-associated TCR beta chains appeared to be HLA-restricted, and the HLA associations seemed to be driven largely by CMV exposure. V-gene and J-gene trimming of TCR beta chains was associated with a missense DCLRE1C variant in a later genetic analysis, and the association was replicated in an independent cohort. A cluster of highly shared sequence variants was judged likely to be a technical artifact of the sequencing pipeline. Assigning TCR associations to individual alleles was difficult when HLA alleles, especially DR and DQ, strongly co-occurred. The study listed 150 to 200 TCR beta chains as associated with cytomegalovirus. Presence/absence analyses assumed roughly uniform sequencing depth across donors, an assumption that may not hold. In a later analysis, TCR association rates were found to vary across HLA loci, with the most associated TCRs seen for DRB1 alleles and the fewest for HLA-C alleles. Most TCR sequences were seen in very few donors, while some public TCRs were found in many individuals. Correlated functional status among segregating V segments might reflect linkage disequilibrium, but an unknown experimental factor could not be ruled out.

Relative to germline, V is 1 base shorter and J is 5 bases shorter, with 5 bases between their ends. The CDR3 measures 13 amino acids from cysteine to phenylalanine. Here the CDR3 DNA is all that survives: 39 bases in frame from base 1. The germline V gene encodes CDR1 SGHNT and CDR2 YENEEA. A word on this clone: The specificity of this receptor is unknown. The record has no base qualities; no much larger clone is one base away.

The cohort was made up of roughly 670 healthy bone marrow donors. All cohort members were sampled while nominally healthy, although unrecorded immune exposures were likely present. The donor was CMV seronegative and was included in the group of 352 seronegative cohort members. Every donor gave a peripheral blood sample, and the peripheral blood mononuclear cells from that sample were used for TCR beta sequencing. Genomic DNA was extracted from the blood cell samples with the Qiagen DNeasy Blood Extraction Kit. The method was the immunoSEQ multiplex PCR assay. A mixture of 60 forward primers for TCR Vbeta segments and 13 reverse primers for TCR Jbeta segments was used in the multiplex PCR. A multiplex PCR assay on genomic DNA amplified the CDR3 region of rearranged TCR beta genes. On the Illumina HiSeq System, the amplified TCR beta libraries were sequenced as 87-base-pair reads. On the study's bioinformatics: Across the roughly 700 repertoires, a later analysis counted tens of millions of unique TCR beta chains, approximately 10 million of which were shared by at least two donors. A nearest-neighbor algorithm error-corrected the raw reads and collapsed the reads into unique sequences, merging closely related sequences to remove PCR and sequencing errors. V, D and J gene segments were assigned by aligning CDR3 sequences to IMGT reference sequences. Each retained sequence needed at least a six-nucleotide match to both a V gene segment and a J gene segment. Rearrangements were called productive when the CDR3 lacked stop codons and stayed in frame with V and J; all others were non-productive. CDR3 was defined by IMGT convention, running from the second conserved V-encoded cysteine to the conserved J-encoded phenylalanine. Sequences without an unambiguous match to a single V gene segment were excluded from the earlier analysis of 450 to 750 of the donors. An earlier analysis of 450 to 650 of the donors called V segments functional above 56.7% productive rearrangements and segregating when the between-donor standard deviation exceeded 5%. To diagnose cytomegalovirus status from the catalog of TCR beta chain sequences, a statistical classification framework was built. A later analysis assigned V and J genes by comparing TCR nucleotide sequences with IMGT/GENE-DB human TR gene sequences. The TCRdist pipeline was used in a later analysis to assign CDR3 sequences and most-parsimonious VDJ recombination scenarios. In a later analysis, every TCR beta chain was defined by the combination of its CDR3 amino acid sequence and its V-gene family, and reads without a unique V-gene family were dropped. To address suspected cross-contamination and a sequencing artifact, a later analysis removed approximately 590 highly shared, low-generation-probability nucleotide sequences. In a later analysis, a clonal expansion index for each public chain was calculated from normalized within-repertoire ranks of inferred template counts. A later analysis computed generation probabilities with a VDJ recombination model fitted to out-of-frame rearrangements, and checked the results against IGoR. Hypergeometric tests were used in a later analysis to score TCR-TCR, TCR-HLA and TCR-CMV co-occurrence, with a repertoire-size bias correction applied to the TCR pairs. To estimate false discovery rates, a later analysis permuted the HLA or CMV assignments 20 times. In a later analysis, co-occurring TCRs were grouped using DBSCAN, and TCRdist sequence similarity was added for clustering within HLA-allele-positive subsets. Co-occurrence clustering excluded repertoires with fewer than 30,000 or more than 120,000 public chains, plus five with anomalous nucleotide sharing. TCRdb's version of the immuneACCESS table is confined to in-frame rearrangements and falls short of the full clone set. An unresolved V gene accounts for under half of the shortfall where checked; the remainder is of unknown origin. The V and J calls and clone size come from that table; D and trimming were worked out from the DNA. The sample table holds about 130,000 clones, of which around 81% were seen once. Around 1.9% of the sample belongs to the ten largest clones.

Sequenced sample: PBMCs. This TCR came from a woman aged 45-59 years in good health and CMV-seronegative. Here the chain combines TRBV11-3 and TRBJ2-2; TRBD1 could be the D gene, as 5 bases match. The CDR3 sequence is CASSLAGTGELFF. The nucleotide sequence reads TGTGCCAGCAGCTTAGCAGGGACCGGGGAGCTGTTTTTT.